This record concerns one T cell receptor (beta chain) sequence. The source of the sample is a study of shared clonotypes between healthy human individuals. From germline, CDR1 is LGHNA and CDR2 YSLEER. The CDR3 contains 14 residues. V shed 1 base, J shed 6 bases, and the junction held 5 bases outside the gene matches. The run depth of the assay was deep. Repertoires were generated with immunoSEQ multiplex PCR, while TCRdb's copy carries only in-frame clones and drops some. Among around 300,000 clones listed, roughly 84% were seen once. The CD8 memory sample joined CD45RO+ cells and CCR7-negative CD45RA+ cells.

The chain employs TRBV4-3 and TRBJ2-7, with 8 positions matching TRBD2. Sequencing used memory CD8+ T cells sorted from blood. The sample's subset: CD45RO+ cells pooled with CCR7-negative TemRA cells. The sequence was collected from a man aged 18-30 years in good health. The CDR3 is CASSQVPGGLEQYF. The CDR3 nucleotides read TGCGCCAGCAGCCAAGTCCCGGGGGGGCTCGAGCAGTACTTC.